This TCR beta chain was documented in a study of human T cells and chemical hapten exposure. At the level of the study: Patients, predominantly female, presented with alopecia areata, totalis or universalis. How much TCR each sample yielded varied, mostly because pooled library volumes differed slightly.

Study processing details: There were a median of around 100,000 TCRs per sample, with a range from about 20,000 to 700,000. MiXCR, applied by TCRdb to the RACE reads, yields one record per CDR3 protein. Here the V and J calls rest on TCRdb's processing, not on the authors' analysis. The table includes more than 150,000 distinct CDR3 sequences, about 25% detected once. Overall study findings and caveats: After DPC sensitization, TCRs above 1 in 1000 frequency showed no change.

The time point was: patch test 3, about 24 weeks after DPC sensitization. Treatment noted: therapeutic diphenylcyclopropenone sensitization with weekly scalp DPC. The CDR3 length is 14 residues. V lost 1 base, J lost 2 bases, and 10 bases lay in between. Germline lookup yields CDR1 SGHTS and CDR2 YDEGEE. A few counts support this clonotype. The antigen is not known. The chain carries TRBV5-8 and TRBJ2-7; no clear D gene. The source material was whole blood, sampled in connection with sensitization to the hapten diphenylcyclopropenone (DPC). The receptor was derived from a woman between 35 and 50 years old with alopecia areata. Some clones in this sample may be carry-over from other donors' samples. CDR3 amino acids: CASSLSELPYEQYF. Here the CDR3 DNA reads TGTGCCAGCAGCTTGTCGGAGCTGCCCTACGAGCAGTACTTC.